Following are 29 T cell receptor beta chains from one sample sequenced in a study of blood T cell repertoires in COVID-19 (dated by TCRdb to about 2020). The receptor library was made with the immunoSEQ multiplex PCR assay. As stored in TCRdb, this immuneACCESS dataset retains in-frame rearrangements with V and J assigned. A fraction of the clones does not appear; measured against another copy, unresolved V genes explain less than half of the discrepancy, and the remainder lacks a known reason. The sample table records roughly 250,000 clones; nearly 90% of these occur just once. The top ten hold 2% to 2.5% of the sample. Sequencing was carried out using peripheral blood. All receptors derive from a woman aged 40 to 50 who had recovered from COVID-19.

The rearrangement links TRBV19 to TRBJ2-7; TRBD1 aligns across 11 bases. This CDR3 has 14 residues. CDR1 is LNHDA, CDR2 SQIVND, per germline (reference sequence). Trimming cost V 8 bases and J 5 bases; bases outside gene matches: 8. For the CDR3, the DNA is TGTGCCAGTCGCCTCCGGGACAGGGGGGACGAGCAGTACTTC. Its protein is CASRLRDRGDEQYF. Full variable domain (remainder filled in from reference TRBV19 and TRBJ2-7): DGGITQSPKYLFRKEGQNVTLSCEQNLNHDAMYWYRQDPGQGLRLIYYSQIVNDFQKGDIAEGYSVSREKKESFPLTVTSAQKNPTAFYLCASRLRDRGDEQYFGPGTRLTVT.

J is TRBJ2-5 and V is TRBV5-6; 9 bases are shared with TRBD2. With V trimmed by 4 bases and J by 1 base, 5 bases remained unmatched. The CDR3 is 15 amino acids. Germline values: CDR1 SGHDT, CDR2 YYEEEE. CDR3 coding DNA: TGTGCCAGCAGCGGGCGGGAGGGCCTCCAAGAGACCCAGTACTTC. This codes for CASSGREGLQETQYF.

The chain employs TRBV4-1 and TRBJ2-1, with TRBD2 identical over 7 bases. Germline V gene data show CDR1 as MGHRA and CDR2 as YSYEKL. The CDR3 covers 15 residues. J was trimmed by 3 bases and V by 4 bases; bases with no gene match: 6. The CDR3 coding sequence is TGCGCCAGCAGCCGATCGGGACTAATCTACAATGAGCAGTTCTTC. It specifies CASSRSGLIYNEQFF.

J is TRBJ2-1 and V is TRBV7-3; 8 bases map to TRBD2. The CDR3 covers 15 residues. Trimming took 2 bases from V and 6 from J; bases not matched to a gene: 6. Germline CDR1 is SGHTA and CDR2 is FQGTGA. CDR3 in amino acids: CASSLEAGDSNEQFF. The CDR3 nucleotides read TGTGCCAGCAGCTTAGAAGCGGGAGATAGCAATGAGCAGTTCTTC.

This chain links TRBV9 with TRBJ1-2, with no clear D. CDR3 length: 12 residues. The germline V gene has CDR1 SGDLS and CDR2 YYNGEE. V dropped 3 bases and J dropped 6 bases, with 9 bases sitting between them. In nucleotides, the CDR3 is TGTGCCAGCAGCGGCAGGTATCATGGCTACACCTTC. Protein: CASSGRYHGYTF. Full variable domain (outside the CDR3, taken from reference TRBV9 and TRBJ1-2): DSGVTQTPKHLITATGQRVTLRCSPRSGDLSVYWYQQSLDQGLQFLIQYYNGEERAKGNILERFSAQQFPDLHSELNLSSLELGDSALYFCASSGRYHGYTFGSGTRLTVV.

The chain employs TRBV7-2 and TRBJ2-3; 7 bases are a match to TRBD2. Germline V CDR1 and CDR2: SGHTA, FQGNSA. V lost 5 bases and J lost 1; bases outside the gene matches: 15. The CDR3 runs 18 residues. The CDR3 spells CASSLGGRAGTRTDTQYF. DNA for the CDR3: TGTGCCAGCAGCCTGGGGGGAAGAGCGGGGACCCGCACAGATACGCAGTATTTT.

The rearrangement joins TRBV19 to TRBJ1-1, with TRBD1 as a possible D gene (5 bases). The germline V and J ends were trimmed by 5 bases and 5 bases, with 21 bases remaining between them. Germline-derived CDR1 and CDR2 are LNHDA and SQIVND (reference sequence). The CDR3 consists of 16 residues. This CDR3 reads CASSWPFRDSRTEAFF. The CDR3 bases are TGTGCCAGTAGTTGGCCGTTCAGGGATAGTAGGACTGAAGCTTTCTTT.

This clone showed up just once. The CDR3 nucleotides are TGTGCCTCGACGCGAAACAGGGGTAGTGGAAACACCATATATTTT. Amino acids: CASTRNRGSGNTIYF. The chain employs TRBV6-5 and TRBJ1-3, with TRBD1 identical over 7 bases. This CDR3 is 15 amino acids long. V lost 11 bases and J lost 3; bases outside the gene matches: 13. Germline-derived CDR1 and CDR2 are MNHEY and SVGAGI.

The chain is built from TRBV27 and TRBJ1-2; no definite D call. The CDR3 consists of 14 residues. Trimming pared 6 bases from V and 0 bases from J, leaving 11 bases between. Per the germline V gene, CDR1 is MNHEY and CDR2 is SMNVEV (reference sequence). CDR3 bases: TGTGCCAGCAGGTACAGTGGAACTAACTATGGCTACACCTTC. This gives the protein CASRYSGTNYGYTF.

V gene TRBV4-3 combines with J gene TRBJ2-3, with 8 bases matching TRBD2. Germline V gene lookup returns CDR1 LGHNA and CDR2 YSLEER. This CDR3 contains 16 residues. Trimming removed 4 bases from V and 0 bases from J; junction bases left unmatched: 6. CDR3 in DNA: TGCGCCAGCAGCCGTACGGGGGGGCCTAGCACAGATACGCAGTATTTT. Amino acids: CASSRTGGPSTDTQYF.

This clone has just one count. The chain carries TRBV11-2 and TRBJ1-6, with D perhaps matching TRBD1 (6 bases). This CDR3 is 15 amino acids long. V gave up 5 bases and J gave up 8 bases, with 16 bases separating them. Germline V lookup: CDR1 SGHAT, CDR2 FQNNGV. This CDR3 is CASSGTRGADSPLHF. Here the CDR3 DNA reads TGTGCCAGCAGCGGGACCCGGGGGGCGGATTCACCCCTCCACTTT.

This chain joins TRBV3-1 (or the pseudogene TRBV3-2) and TRBJ1-4, with 9 bases identical to TRBD1. Germline V gene lookup returns CDR1 LGHDT and CDR2 YNNKEL (reference sequence). The CDR3 length is 16 residues. Unmatched junction bases numbered 8, after V lost 2 bases and J lost 7 bases. The CDR3 DNA is TGTGCCAGCAGCCAACAGTCCGGGACAGGGAGTGAAAAACTGTTTTTT. Its translation: CASSQQSGTGSEKLFF.

This chain joins TRBV19 and TRBJ1-1; D not certain. V was pared by 1 base and J by 10 bases, with 16 bases between. Germline values: CDR1 LNHDA, CDR2 SQIVND (reference sequence). The length of the CDR3 is 14 residues. The CDR3 DNA reads TGTGCCAGTAGTATAGTGACTGCGAGTTCGGGAGCTTTCTTT. It is translated as CASSIVTASSGAFF.

This clone has a handful of counts. The J gene is TRBJ1-4, the V gene TRBV6-7; TRBD1 might be the D (6 bases). TRBV6-7 carries the ORF label, with uncertain function. V was cut by 8 bases and J by 4 bases, with 17 bases left in between. The CDR3 spans 15 residues. The CDR3 region has the DNA TGTGCCAGCTCGATCCCGGACAGCTTTAATGAAAAACTGTTTTTT. Its translation is CASSIPDSFNEKLFF.

The chain is built from TRBV19 and TRBJ1-6; the match to TRBD1 covers 12 bases. The CDR3 length is 19 residues. Germline CDR1 and CDR2: LNHDA and SQIVND (reference sequence). Trimming took 1 base from V and 10 from J; bases not matched to a gene: 14. The CDR3: CASSIGKGTGGSRGSPLHF. CDR3 nucleotides: TGTGCCAGTAGTATAGGAAAAGGGACAGGGGGCTCCCGTGGATCACCCCTCCACTTT.

The CDR3 loop reads CASSYSDPEGQPQHF. The DNA for the CDR3 is TGTGCCAGCAGTTACTCGGACCCGGAGGGTCAGCCCCAGCATTTT. The V gene is TRBV6-5, the J gene TRBJ1-5; D not resolved. Trimming stripped 0 bases from V and 6 bases from J, with 12 bases between. The CDR3 covers 15 residues. The V gene's germline CDR1 is MNHEY and CDR2 SVGAGI.

This chain uses TRBV19 with TRBJ2-1; TRBD1 aligns across 7 bases. The CDR3 is 16 amino acids. Germline V gene sequence: CDR1 LNHDA, CDR2 SQIVND (reference sequence). The J segment lost 4 bases and the V segment lost 6 bases, leaving 12 bases of the junction unmatched. The DNA for the CDR3 is TGTGCCAGTAGACCGGCCAGGACAGGCCGATACAATGAGCAGTTCTTC. As protein: CASRPARTGRYNEQFF.

CDR3 sequence (DNA): TGTGCCAGCAGCTCGGGGTTTCAAGTCTATGGCTACACCTTC. This gives the protein CASSSGFQVYGYTF. The chain recombines TRBV7-2 with TRBJ1-2; D is undetermined. The CDR3 extends over 14 amino acids. CDR1 SGHTA and CDR2 FQGNSA come from the germline V gene. The V gene lost 4 bases and the J gene lost 4 bases, with 13 bases spanning the gap.

V and J are TRBV18 and TRBJ1-1; the D is unclear. Germline V gives CDR1 KGHSH, CDR2 LQKENI. The ends were cut back, 0 bases at V and 3 bases at J, with 11 bases in the middle. The CDR3 extends over 15 amino acids. The CDR3 loop is CASSPPTGFYTEAFF. The CDR3 coding sequence is TGTGCCAGCTCACCACCGACCGGGTTTTACACTGAAGCTTTCTTT.

This chain connects TRBV19 to TRBJ1-4; 9 bases are shared with TRBD1. Germline V gene lookup returns CDR1 LNHDA and CDR2 SQIVND (reference sequence). The CDR3 length is 16 residues. With V trimmed by 0 bases and J by 9 bases, 8 bases remained unmatched. The CDR3 nucleotides are TGTGCCAGTAGTATAGAGAAGGGGACAGGGTCGAAAAAACTGTTTTTT. Its protein product is CASSIEKGTGSKKLFF.

DNA for the CDR3: TGCGCCAGCAGCCAAGAGTCCGGGACAGCCATTTATGGCTACACCTTC. This codes for CASSQESGTAIYGYTF. The chain is built from TRBV4-3 and TRBJ1-2; 7 bases are a match to TRBD1. V dropped 0 bases and J dropped 5; count of bases not matched to a gene: 9. Germline loops: CDR1 LGHNA, CDR2 YSLEER. CDR3 size: 16 residues.

The table lists this clone with a count of one. V is TRBV7-3 and J is TRBJ2-6, with a weak D call TRBD1 (5 bases). CDR3 length: 17 residues. The V gene lost 4 bases and the J gene lost 1 base, with 14 bases spanning the gap. Germline assignment: CDR1 SGHTA and CDR2 FQGTGA. CDR3 loop: CASSSPATESGANVLTF. The CDR3 coding sequence is TGTGCCAGCAGCTCCCCAGCGACAGAATCTGGGGCCAACGTCCTGACTTTC. Based on the CDR3 plus reference TRBV7-3 and TRBJ2-6, the full variable domain is GAGVSQTPSNKVTEKGKYVELRCDPISGHTALYWYRQSLGQGPEFLIYFQGTGAADDSGLPNDRFFAVRPEGSVSTLKIQRTERGDSAVYLCASSSPATESGANVLTFGAGSRLTVL.

This chain uses TRBV10-3 with TRBJ1-1; D gene ambiguous. Germline CDR1 and CDR2: ENHRY and SYGVKD. The CDR3 totals 14 residues. V shed 6 bases and J shed 4 bases, with 15 bases lying between them. The CDR3, as DNA: TGTGCCATCAGGGGCGTTAGTTCGCCCACTGAAGCTTTCTTT. This translates into CAIRGVSSPTEAFF.

The chain couples TRBV7-2 to TRBJ2-3; TRBD2 agrees at 7 bases. V trimming: 5 bases; J trimming: 0 bases; junction bases outside the gene matches: 14. The CDR3 is made up of 18 amino acids. From germline, CDR1 is SGHTA and CDR2 FQGNSA. In DNA, the CDR3 is TGTGCCAGCAGCCAGCGGGGACTCTGGGCATCTAGCACAGATACGCAGTATTTT. This translates into CASSQRGLWASSTDTQYF.

This clone was observed a few times. This CDR3 is also generated by other DNA sequences in the sample. The chain employs TRBV19 and TRBJ1-4, with D unresolved. V was pared by 3 bases and J by 9 bases, with 8 bases between. This CDR3 is 12 amino acids long. Germline V gives CDR1 LNHDA, CDR2 SQIVND (reference sequence). CDR3 DNA sequence: TGTGCCAGTAGTATTGGAGGCAAAAAACTGTTTTTT. It specifies CASSIGGKKLFF.

This chain links TRBV6-5 with TRBJ1-3; unclear D gene. From germline, CDR1 is MNHEY and CDR2 SVGAGI. This CDR3 comprises 14 residues. Trimming removed 5 bases from V and 5 bases from J, with 13 bases in between. The CDR3 region is CASSPQTVRNTIYF. For the CDR3, the DNA is TGTGCCAGCAGTCCCCAAACAGTTAGAAACACCATATATTTT.

The chain recombines TRBV4-3 with TRBJ2-1, with TRBD2 matching over 7 bases. The germline V gene encodes CDR1 LGHNA and CDR2 YSLEER. V was pared by 1 base and J by 3 bases, with 15 bases of the junction left unmatched. This CDR3 spans 19 amino acids. CDR3 coding DNA: TGCGCCAGCAGCCAAGGTTCGACTAGCAGCCGAAATCACTACAATGAGCAGTTCTTC. It specifies CASSQGSTSSRNHYNEQFF.

The chain carries TRBV19 and TRBJ2-5; TRBD1 matches at 8 bases. This CDR3 region has 14 residues. Germline loops: CDR1 LNHDA, CDR2 SQIVND (reference sequence). The J segment lost 2 bases and the V segment lost 5 bases, leaving 4 bases of the junction unmatched. CDR3 DNA: TGTGCCAGTAGTCTCGGACAGGGTCAAGAGACCCAGTACTTC. Its translation: CASSLGQGQETQYF.

The gene calls are TRBV27 and TRBJ1-2; TRBD1 matches at 8 bases. Germline CDR1 reads MNHEY; CDR2 reads SMNVEV (reference sequence). This CDR3 has 14 amino acids. After removal of 8 bases from V and 4 bases from J, the junction contained 9 bases not matched to a gene. This CDR3 reads CASRALQGAYGYTF. The CDR3 nucleotides read TGTGCCAGCCGCGCATTGCAGGGGGCCTATGGCTACACCTTC.